These T cell receptor beta chains were read from a single sample in a study of cytomegalovirus exposure and HLA in healthy donors. Sequencing was performed with immunoSEQ multiplex PCR; in TCRdb, only in-frame clones are kept and a portion is missing. The table shows approximately 64,000 clones, with 85% to 90% occurring only once. The source material was PBMCs. These receptors originate from a woman between 18 and 30 years old in good health and CMV-seronegative. CDR3s include the opening cysteine and the closing phenylalanine or tryptophan. The D gene is left open where the match is weak. The size entry is marked missing in some rows and otherwise reads once, few, many or a size class.

J gene | D gene | clone size | V gene | CDR3 DNA | CDR3 protein
TRBJ2-7 | - | - | TRBV10-3 | TGTGCCATCACTACCACCTCAAACCGACAGGCTAACGAGCAGTACTTC | CAITTTSNRQANEQYF
TRBJ1-1 | TRBD1 | - | TRBV4-2 | TGTGCCAGCAGCCCTCGGGACAGGGGGCTTAACACTGAAGCTTTCTTT | CASSPRDRGLNTEAFF
TRBJ1-1 | - | - | TRBV5-6 | TGTGCCAGCAGCCACCGCCAGGGGCGGACTGAAGCTTTCTTT | CASSHRQGRTEAFF
TRBJ1-3 | - | - | TRBV29-1 | TGCAGCGTCGCGAAGACTAACTCTGGAAACACCATATATTTT | CSVAKTNSGNTIYF
TRBJ2-2 | - | - | TRBV7-8 | TGTGCCAGCAGATGGATACAGGGTTGGGGGAACACCGGGGAGCTGTTTTTT | CASRWIQGWGNTGELFF
TRBJ2-3 | TRBD2 | once | TRBV7-3 | TGTGCCAGCAGCTCCTTTAGCGGGGATAATACGCAGTATTTT | CASSSFSGDNTQYF
TRBJ2-3 | TRBD2 | - | TRBV30 | TGTGCCTGGGCCCGTCGGGGGGGGCCGACCACAGATACGCAGTATTTT | CAWARRGGPTTDTQYF
TRBJ2-7 | TRBD1 | - | TRBV10-3 | TGTGCCATCAGTGAGTCTGGGACAGCCTACTACGAGCAGTACTTC | CAISESGTAYYEQYF
TRBJ2-7 | TRBD2 | - | TRBV19 | TGTGCCAGTAGTACCCGAGGACTAGCGGGTGGCCCATTAAGCGACGAGCAGTACTTC | CASSTRGLAGGPLSDEQYF
TRBJ2-4 | TRBD2 | - | TRBV25-1 | TGTGCCAGCAGTGATCTCTCACGGGGGGGCATTCAGTACTTC | CASSDLSRGGIQYF
TRBJ2-7 | TRBD1 | - | TRBV5-1 | TGCGCCAGCAGGTTTGGGACAGGGGGCTACTACGAGCAGTACTTC | CASRFGTGGYYEQYF
TRBJ2-1 | TRBD2 | once | TRBV13 | TGTGCCAGCAGCGAATCTTTTGGCGGGAGGACCGACAATGAGCAGTTCTTC | CASSESFGGRTDNEQFF
TRBJ2-1 | - | - | TRBV4-2 | TGTGCCAGCAGCCAAGATTACGGGACGGACAGCTATGAGCAGTTCTTC | CASSQDYGTDSYEQFF
TRBJ1-2 | - | - | TRBV10-3 | TGTGCCATCAGTGCCGAAGAGAGGTACGGCTACACCTTC | CAISAEERYGYTF
TRBJ1-5 | TRBD1 | once | TRBV6-5 | TGTGCCAGCAGTTCCGGGACAGGGGAACAGCCCCAGCATTTT | CASSSGTGEQPQHF
TRBJ2-1 | TRBD1 | - | TRBV2 | TGTGCCAGCAGTTCTCACAAGGGACAGGGTGACAATGAGCAGTTCTTC | CASSSHKGQGDNEQFF
TRBJ2-3 | TRBD1 | - | TRBV10-3 | TGTGCCATCAGTCAACAGGGGGCGGGTACAGATACGCAGTATTTT | CAISQQGAGTDTQYF
TRBJ1-2 | - | - | TRBV4-2 | TGTGCCAGCAGCCCCCCGGGGTACTATGGCTACACCTTC | CASSPPGYYGYTF
TRBJ2-1 | TRBD2 | - | TRBV30 | TGTGCCTGGAGTTTGCTAGCGGGTAATGAGCAGTTCTTC | CAWSLLAGNEQFF
TRBJ1-2 | - | - | TRBV5-6 | TGTGCCAGCAATTATGGGCAGGACTATGGCTACACCTTC | CASNYGQDYGYTF
TRBJ1-5 | - | - | TRBV27 | TGTGCCAGCAGTTTGTACAGGGCTGACAATCAGCCCCAGCATTTT | CASSLYRADNQPQHF
TRBJ2-2 | - | - | TRBV25-1 | TGTGCCAGCAGTGCGGCAGGGAACACCGGGGAGCTGTTTTTT | CASSAAGNTGELFF